A selection of T cell receptor beta chains follows, all from one sample in a study of PD-1 blockade in classical Hodgkin lymphoma. TCRdb's copy holds only in-frame clones and misses some; the assay was immunoSEQ multiplex PCR. The sample holds about 97,000 clones, about 89% seen once. Sequenced here: peripheral blood mononuclear cells (PBMCs), sampled before the second cycle of nivolumab. The source is a human donor with classical Hodgkin lymphoma. Both conserved end residues are part of each CDR3. The order of the fields is clone size, V gene, J gene, D gene, CDR3 DNA, CDR3 protein. The D gene is left open where the match is weak. Clone size appears in some rows only: once, few, many, or a class for an expanded clone.

abundance: -; v_gene: TRBV30; j_gene: TRBJ2-1; d_gene: TRBD2; CDR3nt: TGTGCCTGGAGTGTCGCGGGGGGCCTCGGAAAAAATGAGCAGTTCTTC; CDR3aa: CAWSVAGGLGKNEQFF
abundance: -; v_gene: TRBV27; j_gene: TRBJ2-5; d_gene: -; CDR3nt: TGTGCCAGCAGCGTCGGGGATGGGGGGTGGGTAGAGACCCAGTACTTC; CDR3aa: CASSVGDGGWVETQYF
abundance: -; v_gene: TRBV29-1; j_gene: TRBJ1-1; d_gene: -; CDR3nt: TGCAGCGCGAACTCGGTGGGGGACACTGAAGCTTTCTTT; CDR3aa: CSANSVGDTEAFF
abundance: -; v_gene: TRBV6-6; j_gene: TRBJ1-1; d_gene: -; CDR3nt: TGTGCCAGCAGTCCGCCGCTAATGACTGAAGCTTTCTTT; CDR3aa: CASSPPLMTEAFF
abundance: -; v_gene: TRBV6-5; j_gene: TRBJ2-5; d_gene: -; CDR3nt: TGTGCCAGCAGTTATGGAGAGACCCAGTACTTC; CDR3aa: CASSYGETQYF
abundance: -; v_gene: TRBV19; j_gene: TRBJ1-6; d_gene: TRBD1; CDR3nt: TGTGCCAGTAGTGCGCCATCCGGGACAGGGGCTTACCTCTCCTATAATTCACCCCTCCACTTT; CDR3aa: CASSAPSGTGAYLSYNSPLHF
abundance: -; v_gene: TRBV7-6; j_gene: TRBJ2-1; d_gene: -; CDR3nt: TGTGCCAGCAGCTTAGCCGTGGATGAGCAGTTCTTC; CDR3aa: CASSLAVDEQFF
abundance: -; v_gene: TRBV6-6; j_gene: TRBJ1-4; d_gene: -; CDR3nt: TGTGCCAGCAGTTACTCAGCGGCAGGGTCTGAAAAACTGTTTTTT; CDR3aa: CASSYSAAGSEKLFF
abundance: -; v_gene: TRBV25-1; j_gene: TRBJ1-2; d_gene: -; CDR3nt: TGTGCCAGCGGCATGACTGGCGGCTACACCTTC; CDR3aa: CASGMTGGYTF
abundance: -; v_gene: TRBV7-9; j_gene: TRBJ1-5; d_gene: TRBD1; CDR3nt: TGTGCCAGCAGCTTAGCGGGATCAGGGGGTTACAATCAGCCCCAGCATTTT; CDR3aa: CASSLAGSGGYNQPQHF
abundance: many; v_gene: TRBV27; j_gene: TRBJ2-6; d_gene: TRBD1; CDR3nt: TGTGCCAGCAGCCATCCACAGGGGGCTAAATTCTCTGGGGCCAACGTCCTGACTTTC; CDR3aa: CASSHPQGAKFSGANVLTF
abundance: -; v_gene: TRBV7-2; j_gene: TRBJ1-2; d_gene: TRBD1; CDR3nt: TGTGCCAGCAGCTTAGCTCGGGACAGGAACTATGGCTACACCTTC; CDR3aa: CASSLARDRNYGYTF
abundance: -; v_gene: TRBV6-5; j_gene: TRBJ1-1; d_gene: -; CDR3nt: TGTGCCAGCCGATGGTCCACTGAAGCTTTCTTT; CDR3aa: CASRWSTEAFF
abundance: once; v_gene: TRBV6-4; j_gene: TRBJ2-1; d_gene: -; CDR3nt: TGTGCCAGCAGCTCGGGGGCCTACAATGAGCAGTTCTTC; CDR3aa: CASSSGAYNEQFF
abundance: -; v_gene: TRBV7-2; j_gene: TRBJ2-3; d_gene: TRBD1; CDR3nt: TGTGCCAGCAGCTTAGTGACAGGGGGCACAGATACGCAGTATTTT; CDR3aa: CASSLVTGGTDTQYF
abundance: few; v_gene: TRBV5-1; j_gene: TRBJ1-4; d_gene: -; CDR3nt: TGCGCCAGCAGCCGACTCACATTGGGGGATGAAAAACTGTTTTTT; CDR3aa: CASSRLTLGDEKLFF
abundance: -; v_gene: TRBV11-2; j_gene: TRBJ2-2; d_gene: TRBD1; CDR3nt: TGTGCCAGCAGCCACCGGGACAGGGGGACCGGGGAGCTGTTTTTT; CDR3aa: CASSHRDRGTGELFF
abundance: -; v_gene: TRBV7-9; j_gene: TRBJ2-2; d_gene: TRBD2; CDR3nt: TGTGCCAGCAGCTTCGCTAGCGGGGGGGCCCCCGGGGAGCTGTTTTTT; CDR3aa: CASSFASGGAPGELFF
abundance: -; v_gene: TRBV11-3; j_gene: TRBJ1-1; d_gene: -; CDR3nt: TGTGCCAGCAGCCTGCGGACAGAATCCACTGAAGCTTTCTTT; CDR3aa: CASSLRTESTEAFF
abundance: -; v_gene: TRBV6-6; j_gene: TRBJ2-3; d_gene: TRBD1; CDR3nt: TGTGCCAGCAGTTCCGGGACAGGGTATGCAGATACGCAGTATTTT; CDR3aa: CASSSGTGYADTQYF
abundance: -; v_gene: TRBV4-1; j_gene: TRBJ1-2; d_gene: -; CDR3nt: TGCGCCAGCAGCCAAGTGGGAGGAGAAGATGGAGGCTACACCTTC; CDR3aa: CASSQVGGEDGGYTF
abundance: -; v_gene: TRBV5-1; j_gene: TRBJ2-2; d_gene: -; CDR3nt: TGCGCCAGCAGCTTGTTGGGACATAGGGACACCGGGGAGCTGTTTTTT; CDR3aa: CASSLLGHRDTGELFF
abundance: -; v_gene: TRBV7-3; j_gene: TRBJ2-3; d_gene: -; CDR3nt: TGTGCCAGCAGCTTCTACCTAGCAGATACGCAGTATTTT; CDR3aa: CASSFYLADTQYF
abundance: -; v_gene: TRBV11-2; j_gene: TRBJ1-5; d_gene: -; CDR3nt: TGTGCCAGCAGCTTCGACAGGCAACAGCCCCAGCATTTT; CDR3aa: CASSFDRQQPQHF
abundance: -; v_gene: TRBV25-1; j_gene: TRBJ1-5; d_gene: -; CDR3nt: TGTGCCAGCAGTGAACCAGGGTATCTTCAGCCCCAGCATTTT; CDR3aa: CASSEPGYLQPQHF
abundance: -; v_gene: TRBV2; j_gene: TRBJ1-1; d_gene: -; CDR3nt: TGTGCCAGCAGTGCCCTACAAGGGGACCCGAGGACTGAAGCTTTCTTT; CDR3aa: CASSALQGDPRTEAFF
abundance: -; v_gene: TRBV5-1; j_gene: TRBJ2-7; d_gene: TRBD1; CDR3nt: TGCGCCAGCAGCTTCCGGGACAGGGACTACGAGCAGTACTTC; CDR3aa: CASSFRDRDYEQYF
abundance: -; v_gene: TRBV27; j_gene: TRBJ2-1; d_gene: -; CDR3nt: TGTGCCAGCAGTTTATCGCCCATGGACTACTCCTACAATGAGCAGTTCTTC; CDR3aa: CASSLSPMDYSYNEQFF